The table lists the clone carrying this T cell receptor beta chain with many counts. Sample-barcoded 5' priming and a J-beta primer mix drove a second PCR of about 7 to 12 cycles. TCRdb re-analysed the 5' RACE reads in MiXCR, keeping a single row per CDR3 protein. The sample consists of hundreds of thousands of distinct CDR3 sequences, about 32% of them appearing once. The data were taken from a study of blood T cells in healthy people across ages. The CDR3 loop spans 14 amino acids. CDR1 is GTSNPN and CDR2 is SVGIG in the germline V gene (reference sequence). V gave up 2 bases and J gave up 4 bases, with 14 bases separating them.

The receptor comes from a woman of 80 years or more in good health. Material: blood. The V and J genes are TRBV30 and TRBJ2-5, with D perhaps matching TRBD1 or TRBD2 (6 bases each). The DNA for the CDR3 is TGTGCCTGGAGTCGGACAGAGGGGGGAGAGACCCAGTACTTC. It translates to CAWSRTEGGETQYF.